This TCR beta chain was obtained from a study of response to subunit inactivated influenza vaccine. Study outcomes and limitations: Every seasonal influenza vaccination brings in few new T cells, the authors suggested.

There are a few counts of this clonotype. Its target is unknown. The CDR3 runs 16 residues. V was clipped by 1 base and J by 5 bases, with 14 bases between them. Germline V gives CDR1 KGHDR, CDR2 SFDVKD. TCRdb reprocessed the RT-PCR reads via MiXCR and lists one record per CDR3 protein. The table has around 200,000 distinct CDR3 sequences, approximately 14% seen once; the top ten hold 26%. This TCR was recovered from a man aged 50-59 years who received an inactivated influenza vaccine. The rearrangement links TRBV24-1 to TRBJ2-1, with a weak D call TRBD1 (6 bases). Source: CD8+ T cells sorted from PBMCs, taken 4 to 6 days after vaccination. This CDR3 reads CATSDFDEGVNNEQFF. The CDR3 DNA reads as TGTGCCACCAGTGATTTCGATGAGGGGGTAAACAATGAGCAGTTCTTC.